The 11 T cell receptor beta chains below come from one sample, sequenced in a study of Ad26.COV2.S vaccination and SARS-CoV-2 variants. Treatment: roughly 20 received Ad26.COV2.S at low or high dose, single or two shots; about 5 received placebo; per-sample allocation not given. Vaccine and placebo recipients were sampled on day 63 after the first injection. The protocol was immunoSEQ multiplex PCR, while the TCRdb copy is restricted to in-frame clones and leaves out a portion. Altogether 360,000 or so clones are present, roughly 84% being singletons, with the ten largest covering around 3.6%. The sequenced sample was peripheral blood, obtained in a trial of Ad26.COV2.S vaccine versus placebo. These receptors were taken from a person aged 18-60 years who received the Ad26.COV2.S COVID-19 vaccine or a placebo.

V usage is TRBV5-1 and J usage is TRBJ1-5, with no clear D. V gave up 4 bases and J gave up 10 bases, with 18 bases separating them. The V gene's germline CDR1 is SGHRS and CDR2 YFSETQ. CDR3 length: 14 amino acids. CDR3: CASSLDPSSQPQHF. Here the CDR3 DNA reads TGCGCCAGCAGCCTGGACCCGAGTAGCCAACCCCAGCATTTT. Combining the CDR3 with reference TRBV5-1 and TRBJ1-5 gives the whole variable domain KAGVTQTPRYLIKTRGQQVTLSCSPISGHRSVSWYQQTPGQGLQFLFEYFSETQRNKGNFPGRFSGRQFSNSRSEMNVSTLELGDSALYLCASSLDPSSQPQHFGDGTRLSIL.

On this clone: A junction boundary mismatches the germline segment, possibly from a read error. The gene calls are TRBV5-4 and TRBJ1-4; D unclear. CDR1 and CDR2 (germline): SGHNT, YYREEE (reference sequence). The CDR3 runs to 14 residues. CDR3 in amino acids: CASSNVRSKEKLFF. CDR3 in DNA: TGTGCCAGCAGCAATGTCAGGTCTAAAGAAAAACTGTTTTTT.

V gene TRBV29-1 combines with J gene TRBJ2-4; tentative D call: TRBD1 (6 bases). Germline V gene lookup returns CDR1 SQVTM and CDR2 ANQGSEA. CDR3 length: 17 amino acids. Trimming pared 2 bases from V and 3 bases from J, leaving 20 bases between. For the CDR3, the DNA is TGCAGCGTTGAAAGTCGCCCCCGAGGGGGAATCAAAAACATTCAGTACTTC. Its translation is CSVESRPRGGIKNIQYF.

CDR3 sequence (DNA): TGTGCCAGCAGCCCAAGGGTCAGCAGCAGCACAGATACGCAGTATTTT. Translated: CASSPRVSSSTDTQYF. The rearrangement uses TRBV28 and TRBJ2-3, with D unresolved. V was clipped by 6 bases and J by 0 bases, with 16 bases between them. This CDR3 region has 16 residues. Germline lookup yields CDR1 MDHEN and CDR2 SYDVKM.

The chain carries TRBV19 and TRBJ1-3; D perhaps matches TRBD1 (6 bases). CDR1 is LNHDA and CDR2 is SQIVND in the germline V gene (reference sequence). This CDR3 contains 16 residues. Between the trimmed V and J ends, which lost 5 bases and 0 bases, there was a span of 14 bases. CDR3 sequence (DNA): TGTGCCAGTAGTGCGACAGGTCCGCGCTCTGGAAACACCATATATTTT. Its translation: CASSATGPRSGNTIYF.

V and J are TRBV5-3 and TRBJ2-7, with TRBD2 matching 12 bases. TRBV5-3 is assigned to the ORF class and has an uncertain function. The CDR3 consists of 16 residues. V shed 8 bases and J 2 bases; nucleotides not matched to a gene: 11. CDR3 loop: CASSFWTSGVPYEQYF. The CDR3 bases are TGTGCCAGCTCTTTTTGGACTAGCGGGGTCCCCTACGAGCAGTACTTC.

This sequence joins TRBV4-1 and TRBJ1-1, with TRBD1 identical over 8 bases. V lost 4 bases, J lost 4 bases, and 8 bases stayed unmatched. CDR1 and CDR2 from the germline V gene are MGHRA and YSYEKL. This CDR3 contains 15 residues. The CDR3 DNA sequence: TGCGCCAGCAGCCGTCTGACAGGGGAGATCACTGAAGCTTTCTTT. It translates to CASSRLTGEITEAFF.

The J gene is TRBJ1-1, the V gene TRBV4-3, with unresolved D. Trimming removed 1 base from V and 6 bases from J, with 6 bases in between. The CDR3 spans 12 residues. Germline V gene data show CDR1 as LGHNA and CDR2 as YSLEER. This CDR3 reads CASSQGVSEAFF. The CDR3 DNA follows: TGCGCCAGCAGCCAAGGAGTTTCTGAAGCTTTCTTT.

CDR3 protein: CACNLGTLRYEQYF. DNA of the CDR3: TGTGCCTGCAACCTTGGGACTCTACGATACGAGCAGTACTTC. V usage is TRBV2 and J usage is TRBJ2-7; a possible D gene is TRBD2 (6 bases). The V end was cut by 11 bases, the J end by 4 bases, with 21 bases between. This CDR3 has 14 residues. Germline V gives CDR1 SNHLY, CDR2 FYNNEI. Supplemented by reference TRBV2 and TRBJ2-7, the full variable domain reads EPEVTQTPSHQVTQMGQEVILRCVPISNHLYFYWYRQILGQKVEFLVSFYNNEISEKSEIFDDQFSVERPDGSNFTLKIRSTKLEDSAMYFCACNLGTLRYEQYFGPGTRLTVT.

The gene calls are TRBV4-2 and TRBJ1-2, with D perhaps TRBD1 (5 bases). CDR1 and CDR2 (germline): LGHNA, YNFKEQ. This CDR3 is 13 amino acids long. V was clipped by 6 bases and J by 8 bases, with 16 bases between them. The CDR3 here is CASRPPGPEGYTF. The CDR3 DNA sequence: TGTGCCAGCAGACCCCCGGGGCCGGAAGGCTACACCTTC.

The J gene is TRBJ1-5, the V gene TRBV30; D unresolved. This CDR3 has 14 residues. Germline CDR1 and CDR2: GTSNPN and SVGIG (reference sequence). V was pared by 0 bases and J by 1 base, with 7 bases between. CDR3 bases: TGTGCCTGGAGTGTTCCGATAAGCAATCAGCCCCAGCATTTT. This sequence encodes CAWSVPISNQPQHF.